The next 13 T cell receptor beta chains were all read from a single sample in a study of PD-1 blockade in classical Hodgkin lymphoma. Stated time point: newly diagnosed, previously untreated cHL patient sample. Some clones are missing from TCRdb's copy, which holds only in-frame ones; the method was immunoSEQ multiplex PCR. The table shows fewer than 90,000 clones, with approximately 93% occurring only once. Sequences were obtained from peripheral blood mononuclear cells (PBMCs). The receptors originated from a human donor with classical Hodgkin lymphoma.

V usage is TRBV4-3 and J usage is TRBJ1-6; a possible D gene is TRBD1 (5 bases). V lost 1 base to trimming and J lost 10 bases, with 14 bases between them. Germline CDR1 and CDR2: LGHNA and YSLEER. The CDR3 totals 15 residues. For the CDR3, the DNA is TGCGCCAGCAGCCAAGGAGTTGCCAGGGCGTCACCCCTCCACTTT. This gives the protein CASSQGVARASPLHF.

V usage is TRBV12-5 and J usage is TRBJ2-3; TRBD2 might be the D (7 bases). The CDR3 spans 15 residues. Per germline, CDR1 LGHNT and CDR2 FRNRAP. Deletions cut 5 bases from V and 1 base from J, with 13 bases between. DNA for the CDR3: TGTGCTAGTGGTCCGGGGGGCAGGGGCACAGATACGCAGTATTTT. Protein: CASGPGGRGTDTQYF.

The chain joins TRBV29-1 to TRBJ1-2; TRBD1 matches 8 bases. Losses at the gene ends were 6 bases for V and 14 bases for J; bases not matched to a gene: 11. CDR1 is SQVTM and CDR2 is ANQGSEA in the germline V gene. The CDR3 totals 11 residues. CDR3 nucleotide sequence: TGCAGCGTGGATACAGGGGGAGCAGGGACCTTC. Protein sequence: CSVDTGGAGTF.

The chain has TRBV2 and TRBJ1-5; D is unresolved. V lost 3 bases, J lost 3 bases, and 9 bases lay in between. Germline V gene lookup returns CDR1 SNHLY and CDR2 FYNNEI. The CDR3 sequence is 14 residues long. The CDR3 DNA follows: TGTGCCAGCAGTGATGACCGAAACAATCAGCCCCAGCATTTT. Its translation: CASSDDRNNQPQHF.

This clone was observed once. CDR3 amino acids: CASSLLGSGANVLTF. The DNA for the CDR3 is TGTGCCAGCAGCTTGTTGGGCTCTGGGGCCAACGTCCTGACTTTC. The V and J genes are TRBV7-9 and TRBJ2-6; D unresolved. Trimming cost V 3 bases and J 0 bases, with 6 bases left between them. The germline V gene encodes CDR1 SEHNR and CDR2 FQNEAQ (reference sequence). CDR3 size: 15 residues.

The rearrangement links TRBV7-9 to TRBJ2-1, with TRBD1 matching over 8 bases. After removal of 1 base from V and 7 bases from J, the junction contained 6 bases not matched to a gene. CDR1 is SEHNR, CDR2 FQNEAQ, per germline (reference sequence). This CDR3 contains 15 residues. The CDR3 loop reads CASSLGQGAQNEQFF. In nucleotides, the CDR3 is TGTGCCAGCAGCTTAGGGCAGGGGGCACAAAATGAGCAGTTCTTC.

The rearrangement uses TRBV7-7 and TRBJ2-7; unclear D gene. Trimming took off 2 bases at V and 0 bases at J, with 14 bases between the two ends. Germline CDR1 reads SSHAT; CDR2 reads FNYEAQ (reference sequence). The CDR3 consists of 16 residues. CDR3 protein: CASSLSSTPSSYEQYF. In DNA, the CDR3 is TGTGCCAGCAGCTTATCTTCCACTCCCAGCTCCTACGAGCAGTACTTC.

The gene calls are TRBV11-3 and TRBJ2-5, with 7 bases aligning to TRBD1. This CDR3 contains 15 residues. Trimming at V came to 1 base and at J to 3 bases, leaving 5 bases not matched to a gene. Looked up from germline, CDR1 is SGHNT and CDR2 is YENEEA. The CDR3 nucleotides read TGTGCCAGCAGCTTAGGACAGGGCAATAAAGAGACCCAGTACTTC. Its translation: CASSLGQGNKETQYF.

The CDR3 loop reads CASSPSQRTAKQFF. The CDR3 DNA reads TGTGCCAGCAGCCCCAGTCAGAGGACTGCAAAACAGTTCTTC. The rearrangement joins TRBV14 to TRBJ2-1; TRBD2 might be the D (5 bases). Between the trimmed V and J ends, which lost 4 bases and 13 bases, there was a span of 20 bases. Per germline, CDR1 SGHDN and CDR2 FVKESK. The CDR3 loop spans 14 amino acids.

V usage is TRBV5-1 and J usage is TRBJ1-2; the D is unclear. Germline V gene lookup returns CDR1 SGHRS and CDR2 YFSETQ. V lost 0 bases, J lost 8 bases, and 8 bases lay in between. The CDR3 covers 12 residues. In DNA, the CDR3 is TGCGCCAGCAGCTTGGCCACGGGCGGCTACACCTTC. It encodes CASSLATGGYTF.

The chain has TRBV4-2 and TRBJ1-3, with 7 bases identical to TRBD1. This CDR3 contains 15 residues. Trimming cost V 3 bases and J 4 bases; bases outside gene matches: 6. The V gene's germline CDR1 is LGHNA and CDR2 YNFKEQ. CDR3 bases: TGTGCCAGCAGCCAGGGGACAGAGCGAGGAAACACCATATATTTT. Translated, it gives CASSQGTERGNTIYF.

J is TRBJ1-1 and V is TRBV25-1, with unresolved D. CDR3 length equals 12 residues. V lost 7 bases and J lost 1, with 7 bases in between. Germline V gives CDR1 MGHDK, CDR2 SYGVNS. CDR3 in amino acids: CASTMANTEAFF. The CDR3 nucleotides are TGTGCCAGCACCATGGCGAACACTGAAGCTTTCTTT.

The chain joins TRBV7-6 to TRBJ1-1; D not certain. The germline gives CDR1 SGHVS, CDR2 FNYEAQ. The V end was cut by 2 bases, the J end by 6 bases, with 4 bases between. This CDR3 is 11 amino acids long. The CDR3 sequence is CASSLYAEAFF. CDR3 in DNA: TGTGCCAGCAGCTTATATGCTGAAGCTTTCTTT.